This TCR beta chain was captured in a study of T cell responses to AZD1222 COVID-19 vaccine. Study-level results: With two AZD1222 doses given, Spike-specific TCR breadth and depth both rose.

The germline V gene has CDR1 KGHSH and CDR2 LQKENI. This CDR3 has 17 residues. The V gene lost 2 bases and the J gene lost 0 bases, with 15 bases spanning the gap. TCRdb's copy holds only in-frame clones and misses some; the assay was immunoSEQ multiplex PCR. The repertoire holds 75,000 to 100,000 clones, with roughly nine tenths as singletons. In the case of this clone: Its target is not known.

The material was peripheral blood, obtained 28 days after the second AZD1222 dose. This rearrangement joins TRBV18 to TRBJ2-3; D is possibly TRBD1 (6 bases). The clonotype was recovered from an adult who received the AZD1222 COVID-19 vaccine. The CDR3 DNA reads TGTGCCAGCTCACCAAAACTCGGGACATATAGCACAGATACGCAGTATTTT. It yields the protein CASSPKLGTYSTDTQYF.